This TCR beta chain stems from a study of T cell responses to AZD1222 COVID-19 vaccine. Points from the study as a whole: Mostly white British, mostly female donors; authors suggested clonal diversity may be underestimated. Vaccination with two AZD1222 doses was followed by a rise in Spike-specific TCR breadth and depth. Seropositive status at baseline applied to only five or six AZD1222 recipients.

Germline CDR1 and CDR2: SGHNT and YYREEE (reference sequence). There are 18 residues in the CDR3. Between the trimmed V and J ends, which lost 4 bases and 3 bases, there was a span of 23 bases. The protocol was immunoSEQ multiplex PCR, while the TCRdb copy is restricted to in-frame clones and leaves out a portion. The repertoire holds about 130,000 clones, under 95% seen once, with around 1% in the top ten. Turning to this clone: Antigen: not known.

This rearrangement joins TRBV5-4 to TRBJ1-3; a weak D match, TRBD1 (6 bases). The origin of this receptor is an adult who received the AZD1222 COVID-19 vaccine. The sample in question was peripheral blood, obtained 28 days after the second AZD1222 dose. CDR3 nucleotide sequence: TGTGCCAGCAGCCCAGCCGGGGGGCAGACCGGAGGTGGAAACACCATATATTTT. Translating it yields CASSPAGGQTGGGNTIYF.